This entry lists 22 T cell receptor beta chains sequenced from one sample in a study of control samples from healthy donors and cancer patients. TCRdb's table, derived via immunoSEQ multiplex PCR, lists solely in-frame clones and lacks some. The sample consists of fewer than 110,000 clones, around nine tenths of them appearing once. Sequenced input: blood. The receptor source for this set is a man between 25 and 39 years old in good health.

This clone was seen a handful of times. The rearrangement links TRBV27 to TRBJ2-6; possible D gene TRBD1, 5 bases. The CDR3 totals 16 residues. Germline V gene sequence: CDR1 MNHEY, CDR2 SMNVEV (reference sequence). The germline V and J ends were trimmed by 3 bases and 4 bases, with 13 bases remaining between them. The CDR3 reads CASSLDTTWGANVLTF. The DNA for the CDR3 is TGTGCCAGCAGTTTGGACACCACGTGGGGGGCCAACGTCCTGACTTTC.

As DNA, the CDR3 is TGTGCCAGCAGCCACAGGGGCCCTGGGGCCAACGTCCTGACTTTC. Protein sequence: CASSHRGPGANVLTF. J is TRBJ2-6 and V is TRBV6-5, with TRBD1 identical over 7 bases. The germline gives CDR1 MNHEY, CDR2 SVGAGI. The trim removed 6 bases at V and 2 bases at J, leaving 4 bases unmatched. This CDR3 region has 15 residues.

The gene calls are TRBV6-5 and TRBJ2-2, with 7 bases that match TRBD1. The CDR3 spans 16 residues. J lost 8 bases, V lost 3 bases, and 12 bases had no gene match. Germline CDR1 MNHEY, CDR2 SVGAGI. CDR3 residues: CASSYSHTGAAGELFF. The CDR3 DNA reads as TGTGCCAGCAGTTATTCCCATACAGGGGCGGCGGGGGAGCTGTTTTTT.

The gene calls are TRBV7-9 and TRBJ2-7, with D perhaps TRBD1 or TRBD2 (5 bases each). Germline assignment: CDR1 SEHNR and CDR2 FQNEAQ (reference sequence). The length of the CDR3 is 17 residues. V lost 4 bases and J 3 bases, leaving 22 bases between the germline ends. CDR3 nucleotide sequence: TGTGCCAGCAGCTGGGACCTCGGCGGCCTGCCGGACTACGAGCAGTACTTC. The encoded protein is CASSWDLGGLPDYEQYF.

This clone came up once. The chain employs TRBV6-5 and TRBJ2-1; 10 bases match TRBD2. The CDR3 loop spans 13 amino acids. Germline V gives CDR1 MNHEY, CDR2 SVGAGI. J lost 11 bases, V lost 6 bases, and 7 bases had no gene match. The CDR3: CASSNSGGPQQFF. CDR3 in DNA: TGTGCCAGCAGCAATAGCGGGGGGCCCCAGCAGTTCTTC.

For the CDR3, the DNA is TGTGCCAGCACCACGCCCCGCGGGACTGGGCACACCGGGGAGCTGTTTTTT. Its translation: CASTTPRGTGHTGELFF. V and J are TRBV28 and TRBJ2-2; D may be TRBD2 (6 bases). Trimming left V 7 bases short and J 3 bases short, with 21 bases between. The germline CDR1 and CDR2 sequences are MDHEN and SYDVKM. The CDR3 contains 17 residues.

The rearrangement joins TRBV5-1 to TRBJ2-3; 8 bases match TRBD1. V was clipped by 3 bases and J by 1 base; unmatched bases: 7. The CDR3 is 16 amino acids. Germline CDR1 SGHRS, CDR2 YFSETQ. The CDR3 here is CASSSGDRTRTDTQYF. CDR3 nucleotide sequence: TGCGCCAGCAGCTCGGGGGACAGGACCCGCACAGATACGCAGTATTTT.

This rearrangement joins TRBV2 to TRBJ1-1; D might be TRBD1 (5 bases). There are 11 residues in the CDR3. Germline V gene lookup returns CDR1 SNHLY and CDR2 FYNNEI. CDR3 sequence (DNA): TGTGGCTCAGGGATGGTCACTGAAGCTTTCTTT. Translating it yields CGSGMVTEAFF.

The genes are TRBV28 and TRBJ1-3, with 9 bases identical to TRBD1. V lost 7 bases to trimming and J lost 4 bases; unmatched junction nucleotides: 8. The germline gives CDR1 MDHEN, CDR2 SYDVKM. CDR3 size: 15 residues. CDR3 region: CASIDGTGRGNTIYF. The CDR3 bases are TGTGCCAGCATCGACGGGACAGGGAGGGGAAACACCATATATTTT.

The chain has TRBV6-5 and TRBJ2-1; possibly TRBD1 for D (6 bases). Germline values: CDR1 MNHEY, CDR2 SVGAGI. Trimming removed 6 bases from V and 3 bases from J, with 15 bases in between. This CDR3 has 15 residues. Written as DNA, the CDR3 is TGTGCCAGCAGGAGAGGGGGTGGCCTCTACAATGAGCAGTTCTTC. This sequence encodes CASRRGGGLYNEQFF.

CDR3 coding DNA: TGTGCCACCGCGCCATCCCGTCTAACCGGGGAGCTGTTTTTT. Protein sequence: CATAPSRLTGELFF. The rearrangement links TRBV24-1 to TRBJ2-2; D call uncertain. Trimming removed 9 bases from V and 5 bases from J, with 15 bases in between. Germline V lookup: CDR1 KGHDR, CDR2 SFDVKD. The length of the CDR3 is 14 residues.

This rearrangement joins TRBV20-1 to TRBJ2-1; no clear D gene. Germline assignment: CDR1 DFQATT and CDR2 SNEGSKA (reference sequence). The CDR3 length is 12 residues. V lost 3 bases to trimming and J lost 8 bases, with 11 bases between them. CDR3 amino acids: CSASGRSDEQFF. For the CDR3, the DNA is TGCAGTGCTAGTGGCAGGAGCGATGAGCAGTTCTTC.

V gene TRBV25-1 combines with J gene TRBJ2-1; D is ambiguous. V lost 7 bases and J 1 base, leaving 8 bases between the germline ends. The CDR3 loop spans 13 amino acids. CDR1 and CDR2 (germline): MGHDK, SYGVNS. The DNA of the CDR3 is TGTGCCAGCATAGGCAGTTCCTACAATGAGCAGTTCTTC. Its translation is CASIGSSYNEQFF.

The chain couples TRBV19 to TRBJ1-5; D gene ambiguous. CDR3 length equals 13 residues. Germline values: CDR1 LNHDA, CDR2 SQIVND (reference sequence). V gave up 5 bases and J gave up 7 bases, with 12 bases separating them. The CDR3 bases are TGTGCCAGTAGTCCCCGGCGCGAACAGCCCCAGCATTTT. This encodes CASSPRREQPQHF.

The V gene is TRBV19, the J gene TRBJ1-2; tentatively, D is TRBD1 (6 bases). This CDR3 region has 14 residues. Trimming shortened V by 7 bases and J by 4 bases, and 16 bases separated the two germline ends. The V gene's germline CDR1 is LNHDA and CDR2 SQIVND (reference sequence). CDR3 loop: CASINPGAVYGYTF. The CDR3 DNA is TGTGCCAGTATTAACCCGGGGGCGGTCTATGGCTACACCTTC.

V and J are TRBV27 and TRBJ2-1, with 8 nucleotides matching TRBD1. In germline, CDR1 is MNHEY, CDR2 SMNVEV (reference sequence). V lost 3 bases to trimming and J lost 9 bases; unmatched junction nucleotides: 4. There are 13 residues in the CDR3. CDR3 DNA sequence: TGTGCCAGCAGTTTTGGACAGGGAGGTGAGCAGTTCTTC. It encodes CASSFGQGGEQFF.

The gene calls are TRBV6-1 and TRBJ2-6; perhaps TRBD2 as D (6 bases). Trimming cost V 3 bases and J 1 base, with 7 bases left between them. Germline CDR1 and CDR2: MNHNS and SASEGT. CDR3 length: 15 residues. The CDR3 nucleotides are TGTGCCAGCAGTGACGGGGGATCTGGGGCCAACGTCCTGACTTTC. This gives the protein CASSDGGSGANVLTF.

This clone was detected only once. This CDR3 reads CASSDRETHYEQYF. The DNA for the CDR3 is TGCGCCAGCAGCGACAGGGAAACCCATTACGAGCAGTACTTC. This sequence joins TRBV5-1 and TRBJ2-7; 7 bases fit TRBD1. CDR1 is SGHRS, CDR2 YFSETQ, per germline. The CDR3 is 14 amino acids. V was clipped by 4 bases and J by 4 bases; unmatched bases: 8.

The rearrangement joins TRBV7-2 to TRBJ1-2; the D is unclear. The CDR3 contains 14 residues. Deletions cut 4 bases from V and 6 bases from J, with 15 bases between. Looked up from germline, CDR1 is SGHTA and CDR2 is FQGNSA. The CDR3 spells CASSSLFGVDGYTF. DNA for the CDR3: TGTGCCAGCAGCTCCCTTTTTGGGGTCGATGGCTACACCTTC.

The genes are TRBV2 and TRBJ2-2; the D is unclear. V was shortened by 6 bases and J by 5 bases, with 10 bases between the two germline ends. Germline CDR1 and CDR2: SNHLY and FYNNEI. This CDR3 contains 13 residues. CDR3 DNA sequence: TGTGCCAGCAGCCTCTCGAGAACCGGGGAGCTGTTTTTT. Its translation: CASSLSRTGELFF.

As concerns this clone: The same CDR3 also results from other DNA sequences found in this sample. The chain carries TRBV9 and TRBJ1-1; D ambiguous. CDR1 is SGDLS, CDR2 YYNGEE, per germline. Trimming cost V 0 bases and J 1 base, with 4 bases left between them. The CDR3 totals 13 residues. As DNA, the CDR3 is TGTGCCAGCAGCGTAGGGCGGAACACTGAAGCTTTCTTT. As protein: CASSVGRNTEAFF.

The CDR3 loop is CASSRTNTGELFF. CDR3 DNA sequence: TGTGCCAGCAGCCGGACGAACACCGGGGAGCTGTTTTTT. The V call is TRBV7-8, the J call TRBJ2-2; D is unclear. The V end lost 5 bases, the J end lost 0 bases, and 4 bases lay between the germline ends. The CDR3 is 13 amino acids. In germline, CDR1 is SGHVS, CDR2 FQNEAQ.